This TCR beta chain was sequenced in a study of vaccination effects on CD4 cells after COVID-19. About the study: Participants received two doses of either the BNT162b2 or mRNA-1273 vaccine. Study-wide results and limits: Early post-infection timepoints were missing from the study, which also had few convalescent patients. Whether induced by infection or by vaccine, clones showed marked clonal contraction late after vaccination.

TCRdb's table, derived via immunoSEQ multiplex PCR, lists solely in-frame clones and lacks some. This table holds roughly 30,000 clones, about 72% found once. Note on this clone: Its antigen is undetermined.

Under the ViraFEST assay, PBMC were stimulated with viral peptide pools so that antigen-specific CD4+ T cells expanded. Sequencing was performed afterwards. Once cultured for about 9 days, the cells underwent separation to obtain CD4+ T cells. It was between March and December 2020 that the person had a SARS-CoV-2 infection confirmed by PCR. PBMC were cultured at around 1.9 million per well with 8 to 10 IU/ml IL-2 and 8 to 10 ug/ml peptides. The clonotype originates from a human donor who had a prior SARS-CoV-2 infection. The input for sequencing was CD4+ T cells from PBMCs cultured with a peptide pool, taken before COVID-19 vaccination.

CDR3 DNA sequence: TGTGCCAGTTCCAGACAGCGCCAAGAGACCCAGTACTTC. Translation: CASSRQRQETQYF. The V call is TRBV19, the J call TRBJ2-5, with D possibly matching TRBD1 (5 bases). Per germline, CDR1 LNHDA and CDR2 SQIVND (reference sequence). Trimming removed 8 bases at V and 1 base at J, with 11 bases between. The CDR3 covers 13 residues.